The clone carrying this T cell receptor beta chain was seen ten or more times. These data originate in a study of T cells in Graves' hyperthyroidism and ophthalmopathy. This CDR3 contains 14 residues. J lost 3 bases, V lost 7 bases, and 8 bases had no gene match. At first hyperthyroidism diagnosis, before any ophthalmopathy symptoms, the blood sample was collected. There were TCR beta CDR3 regions amplified from RNA transcripts. RT-PCR in the first round (using the HTBI primer set) targeted the TCR CDR3. Each CDR3 protein is one row after TCRdb ran MiXCR on the multiplex PCR reads. The sample carries 370,000 or so distinct CDR3 sequences, approximately 15% recorded once.

The chain is built from TRBV12-3 or TRBV12-4 and TRBJ1-1; TRBD1 agrees at 7 bases. The sequencing input was blood. The TCR sequence derives from a young man with Graves' hyperthyroidism that later progressed to Graves' ophthalmopathy. As DNA, the CDR3 is TGTGCCAGCAACCCGGGACAGCGGCACACTGAAGCTTTCTTT. Protein product: CASNPGQRHTEAFF.